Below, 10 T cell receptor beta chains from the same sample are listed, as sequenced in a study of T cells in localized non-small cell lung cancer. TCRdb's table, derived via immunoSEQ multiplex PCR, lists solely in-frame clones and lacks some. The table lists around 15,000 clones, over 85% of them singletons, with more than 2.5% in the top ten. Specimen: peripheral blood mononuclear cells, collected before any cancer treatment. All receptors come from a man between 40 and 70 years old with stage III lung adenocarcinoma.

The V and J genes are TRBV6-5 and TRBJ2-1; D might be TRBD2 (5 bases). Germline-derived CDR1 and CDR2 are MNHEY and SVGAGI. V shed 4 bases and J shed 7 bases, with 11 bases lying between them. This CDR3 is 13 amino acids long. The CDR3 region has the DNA TGTGCCAGCAGTTCCCTGAGAGGGAATGAGCAGTTCTTC. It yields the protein CASSSLRGNEQFF.

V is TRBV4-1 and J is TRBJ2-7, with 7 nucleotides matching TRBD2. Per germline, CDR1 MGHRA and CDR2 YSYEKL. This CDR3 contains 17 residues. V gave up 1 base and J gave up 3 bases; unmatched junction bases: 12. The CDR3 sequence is CASSQGDFGGSSYEQYF. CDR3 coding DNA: TGCGCCAGCAGCCAAGGGGATTTTGGCGGGAGTAGCTACGAGCAGTACTTC.

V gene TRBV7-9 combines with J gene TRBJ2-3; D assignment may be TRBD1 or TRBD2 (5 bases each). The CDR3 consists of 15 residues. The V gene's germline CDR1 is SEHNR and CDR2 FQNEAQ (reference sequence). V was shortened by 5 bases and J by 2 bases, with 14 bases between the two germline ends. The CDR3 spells CASSPRVGPTDTQYF. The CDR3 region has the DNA TGTGCCAGCAGCCCGCGGGTGGGACCCACAGATACGCAGTATTTT.

The CDR3 DNA sequence: TGTGCCAGCAGCCCTGGGACAGGGGCTTATCAGCCCCAGCATTTT. Amino acids: CASSPGTGAYQPQHF. V gene TRBV5-4 combines with J gene TRBJ1-5; 10 positions match TRBD1. Trimming cost V 4 bases and J 5 bases; bases outside gene matches: 6. This CDR3 comprises 15 residues. Germline lookup yields CDR1 SGHNT and CDR2 YYREEE (reference sequence).

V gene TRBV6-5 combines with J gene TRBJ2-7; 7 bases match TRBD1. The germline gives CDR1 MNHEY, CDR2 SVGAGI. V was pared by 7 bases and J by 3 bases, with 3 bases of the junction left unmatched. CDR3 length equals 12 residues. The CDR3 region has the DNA TGTGCCAGCACCGACAGGGACTACGAGCAGTACTTC. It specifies CASTDRDYEQYF.

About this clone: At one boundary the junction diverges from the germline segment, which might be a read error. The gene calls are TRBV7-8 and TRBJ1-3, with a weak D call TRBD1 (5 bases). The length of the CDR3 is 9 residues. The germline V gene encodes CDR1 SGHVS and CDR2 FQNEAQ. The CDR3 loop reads CASSLGGDF. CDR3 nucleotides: TGTGCCAGCAGCTTGGGGGGGGATTTT.

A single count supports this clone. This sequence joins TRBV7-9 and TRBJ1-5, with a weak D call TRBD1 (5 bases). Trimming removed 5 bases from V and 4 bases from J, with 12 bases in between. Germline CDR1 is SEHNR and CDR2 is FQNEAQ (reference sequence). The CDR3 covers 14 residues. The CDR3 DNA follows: TGTGCCAGCAGCCCGGACATATCAAATCAGCCCCAGCATTTT. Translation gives CASSPDISNQPQHF. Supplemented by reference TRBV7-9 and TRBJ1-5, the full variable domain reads DTGVSQNPRHKITKRGQNVTFRCDPISEHNRLYWYRQTLGQGPEFLTYFQNEAQLEKSRLLSDRFSAERPKGSFSTLEIQRTEQGDSAMYLCASSPDISNQPQHFGDGTRLSIL.

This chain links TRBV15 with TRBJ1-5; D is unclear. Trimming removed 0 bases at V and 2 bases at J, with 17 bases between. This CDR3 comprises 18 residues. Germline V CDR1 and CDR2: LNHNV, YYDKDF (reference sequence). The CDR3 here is CATSRDLRTQRGNQPQHF. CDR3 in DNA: TGTGCCACCAGCAGAGATCTCAGGACGCAGCGGGGCAATCAGCCCCAGCATTTT.

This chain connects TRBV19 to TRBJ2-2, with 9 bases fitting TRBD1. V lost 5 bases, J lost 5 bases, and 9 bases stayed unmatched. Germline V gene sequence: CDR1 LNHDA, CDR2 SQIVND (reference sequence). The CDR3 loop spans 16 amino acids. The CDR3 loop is CASSPKDRGGTGELFF. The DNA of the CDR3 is TGTGCCAGTAGTCCCAAGGACAGGGGCGGTACCGGGGAGCTGTTTTTT.

CDR3 sequence reads: CASSQVESQRNSYEQYF. The CDR3 DNA sequence: TGCGCCAGCAGCCAAGTAGAGTCACAGCGAAACTCCTACGAGCAGTACTTC. V gene TRBV4-1 combines with J gene TRBJ2-7; D is uncertain. The germline CDR1 and CDR2 sequences are MGHRA and YSYEKL. The V and J ends lost 1 base and 0 bases respectively, with 16 bases between them. The CDR3 extends over 17 amino acids.